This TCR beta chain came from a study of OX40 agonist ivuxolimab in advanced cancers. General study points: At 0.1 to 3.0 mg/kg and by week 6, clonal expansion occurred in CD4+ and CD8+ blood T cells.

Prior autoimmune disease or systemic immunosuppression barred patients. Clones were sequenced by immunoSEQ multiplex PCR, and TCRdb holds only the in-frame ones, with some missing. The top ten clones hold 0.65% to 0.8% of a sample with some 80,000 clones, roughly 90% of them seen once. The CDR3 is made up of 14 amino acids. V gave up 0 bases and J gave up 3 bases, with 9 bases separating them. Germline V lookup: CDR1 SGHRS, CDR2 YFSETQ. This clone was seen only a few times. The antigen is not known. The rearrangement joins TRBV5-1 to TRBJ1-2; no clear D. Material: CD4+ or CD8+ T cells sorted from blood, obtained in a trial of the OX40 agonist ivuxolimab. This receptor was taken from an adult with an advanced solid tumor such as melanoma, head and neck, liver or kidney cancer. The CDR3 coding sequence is TGCGCCAGCAGCTTGGGGGTGGCAGACTATGGCTACACCTTC. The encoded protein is CASSLGVADYGYTF.